Listed here are 26 T cell receptor beta chains from one sample, sequenced in a study of blood T cell repertoires in COVID-19. Measured with immunoSEQ multiplex PCR; TCRdb has only the in-frame clones, and not every one. The sample has hundreds of thousands of clones, around 90% seen once. The sample was PBMCs or T cells enriched from blood (not recorded which). All receptors come from a woman in her late teens or twenties with acute COVID-19.

The genes are TRBV2 and TRBJ2-4; D may be TRBD2 (7 bases). Trimming stripped 6 bases from V and 2 bases from J, with 14 bases between. The CDR3 sequence is 15 residues long. Germline assignment: CDR1 SNHLY and CDR2 FYNNEI. The CDR3, as DNA: TGTGCCAGCAGGGAAAGGGGGGGGACCAAAAACATTCAGTACTTC. This sequence encodes CASRERGGTKNIQYF.

The V gene is TRBV19, the J gene TRBJ2-7; TRBD1 is a possible D gene (6 bases). V lost 5 bases and J lost 3, with 26 bases in between. The CDR3 spans 18 residues. Germline CDR1 reads LNHDA; CDR2 reads SQIVND (reference sequence). CDR3 in amino acids: CASSPYHSSTGPDYEQYF. In DNA, the CDR3 is TGTGCCAGTAGTCCATACCACTCGTCCACAGGGCCCGACTACGAGCAGTACTTC.

This rearrangement joins TRBV28 to TRBJ2-7; 13 positions match TRBD2. Trimming cost V 6 bases and J 5 bases; bases outside gene matches: 10. From germline, CDR1 is MDHEN and CDR2 SYDVKM. This CDR3 is 16 amino acids long. The CDR3 region is CASSQTSGRPFHEQYF. The CDR3 DNA follows: TGTGCCAGCAGCCAGACTAGCGGGAGGCCTTTTCACGAGCAGTACTTC.

This clone was seen once. The chain is built from TRBV5-4 and TRBJ1-4, with a possible D match to TRBD1 (5 bases). The CDR3 has 17 amino acids. CDR1 and CDR2 from the germline V gene are SGHNT and YYREEE (reference sequence). Trimming pared 4 bases from V and 5 bases from J, leaving 21 bases between. The CDR3 nucleotides are TGTGCCAGCAGCCGAAACAAAAACGGACACGCAAATGAAAAACTGTTTTTT. It yields the protein CASSRNKNGHANEKLFF.

The chain employs TRBV27 and TRBJ1-6; 7 nucleotides align to TRBD1. Germline lookup yields CDR1 MNHEY and CDR2 SMNVEV (reference sequence). Trimming took 7 bases from V and 6 from J; bases not matched to a gene: 9. The length of the CDR3 is 15 residues. CDR3 coding DNA: TGTGCCAGCAAGATAACAGGGGCAGTTAATTCACCCCTCCACTTT. This codes for CASKITGAVNSPLHF.

The CDR3 DNA follows: TGTGCCAGCAGCCAAGGGACAGAACGGGGCTACACCTTC. Translation: CASSQGTERGYTF. The V call is TRBV7-9, the J call TRBJ1-2; 7 bases fit TRBD1. The CDR3 extends over 13 amino acids. V shed 5 bases, J shed 8 bases, and the junction held 8 bases outside the gene matches. The germline V gene has CDR1 SEHNR and CDR2 FQNEAQ (reference sequence).

This sequence joins TRBV4-2 and TRBJ1-4, with unresolved D. The CDR3 is 15 amino acids. Germline CDR1 LGHNA, CDR2 YNFKEQ. The germline V and J ends were trimmed by 1 base and 10 bases, with 16 bases remaining between them. CDR3 loop: CASSQARGGYAKLFF. CDR3 nucleotide sequence: TGTGCCAGCAGCCAAGCGCGCGGTGGGTACGCAAAACTGTTTTTT.

The CDR3 bases are TGTGCCAGCAGCGAAACCGGGACACAATTTTCACCCCTCCACTTT. Protein sequence: CASSETGTQFSPLHF. The V and J genes are TRBV3-1 (or the pseudogene TRBV3-2) and TRBJ1-6, with a weak D call TRBD1 (6 bases). Between the trimmed V and J ends, which lost 5 bases and 9 bases, there was a span of 17 bases. Germline V lookup: CDR1 LGHDT, CDR2 YNNKEL (reference sequence). This CDR3 spans 15 amino acids.

J is TRBJ1-2 and V is TRBV7-9, with D perhaps TRBD1 (5 bases). Deletions cut 5 bases from V and 7 bases from J, with 11 bases between. CDR1 is SEHNR and CDR2 is FQNEAQ in the germline V gene (reference sequence). The length of the CDR3 is 12 residues. CDR3 sequence reads: CASSTGGVGYTF. The CDR3 region has the DNA TGTGCCAGCAGCACAGGCGGGGTTGGCTACACCTTC.

This clone was seen a few times. The chain uses TRBV6-5 and TRBJ1-2; perhaps TRBD1 as D (6 bases). Germline assignment: CDR1 MNHEY and CDR2 SVGAGI. V was clipped by 6 bases and J by 7 bases, with 21 bases between them. The length of the CDR3 is 15 residues. CDR3 protein: CASRRPGVEDSGYTF. As DNA, the CDR3 is TGTGCCAGCAGGCGTCCAGGGGTGGAAGACTCTGGCTACACCTTC.

The chain carries TRBV5-1 and TRBJ2-1, with 15 bases identical to TRBD2. This CDR3 is built from 16 residues. Per germline, CDR1 SGHRS and CDR2 YFSETQ. V lost 4 bases and J lost 4; bases outside the gene matches: 3. CDR3 amino acids: CASSPGTSGGYNEQFF. The CDR3 bases are TGCGCCAGCAGCCCTGGGACTAGCGGGGGGTACAATGAGCAGTTCTTC.

This clone has only one observation. The chain is built from TRBV11-2 and TRBJ2-1; the match to TRBD1 covers 10 bases. The ends lost 5 bases at V and 7 bases at J; junction bases unmatched: 17. The CDR3 covers 18 residues. CDR1 and CDR2 from the germline V gene are SGHAT and FQNNGV. For the CDR3, the DNA is TGTGCCAGCAGCCCGCTCGGGAATCAGGGGACAGGGGTTAATGAGCAGTTCTTC. Translation gives CASSPLGNQGTGVNEQFF.

The chain employs TRBV6-2 or TRBV6-3 and TRBJ1-5; D possibly corresponds to TRBD1 (5 bases). Germline CDR1 reads MNHEY; CDR2 reads SVGEGT. Trimming pared 0 bases from V and 6 bases from J, leaving 18 bases between. This CDR3 region has 17 residues. In DNA, the CDR3 is TGTGCCAGCAGTTACTCGATGGTGACAGAAGTCGGTCAGCCCCAGCATTTT. Encoded protein: CASSYSMVTEVGQPQHF.

The chain employs TRBV6-1 and TRBJ2-7, with 13 bases that match TRBD2. The CDR3 is 14 amino acids. The germline V gene has CDR1 MNHNS and CDR2 SASEGT. After removal of 6 bases from V and 11 bases from J, the junction contained 10 bases not matched to a gene. The CDR3 DNA reads as TGTGCCAGCAGACCTCGGACTAGCGGGAGCCTAGAGTACTTC. Translation gives CASRPRTSGSLEYF.

This clone appeared a few times. The chain joins TRBV28 to TRBJ2-3; 9 bases align to TRBD2. The CDR3 consists of 15 residues. The J segment lost 2 bases and the V segment lost 6 bases, leaving 6 bases of the junction unmatched. Germline V lookup: CDR1 MDHEN, CDR2 SYDVKM. The DNA of the CDR3 is TGTGCCAGCAGCCTACTAGCGGGTCTCACAGATACGCAGTATTTT. Encoded protein: CASSLLAGLTDTQYF.

V usage is TRBV6-5 and J usage is TRBJ2-3, with D tentatively TRBD2 (7 bases). Looked up from germline, CDR1 is MNHEY and CDR2 is SVGAGI. CDR3 size: 15 residues. Trimming stripped 5 bases from V and 0 bases from J, with 12 bases between. In DNA, the CDR3 is TGTGCCAGCAGTCTCGGGGGGCTGAGCACAGATACGCAGTATTTT. Translation gives CASSLGGLSTDTQYF.

The chain has TRBV19 and TRBJ2-3; no firm D call. CDR3 length equals 16 residues. Trimming took 6 bases from V and 0 from J, leaving 16 bases between them. Per germline, CDR1 LNHDA and CDR2 SQIVND (reference sequence). The CDR3 region has the DNA TGTGCCAGTAGACTCGCGTGGGCCGCTAGCACAGATACGCAGTATTTT. It is translated as CASRLAWAASTDTQYF. The complete variable domain, with remaining parts taken from reference TRBV19 and TRBJ2-3, reads DGGITQSPKYLFRKEGQNVTLSCEQNLNHDAMYWYRQDPGQGLRLIYYSQIVNDFQKGDIAEGYSVSREKKESFPLTVTSAQKNPTAFYLCASRLAWAASTDTQYFGPGTRLTVL.

This chain joins TRBV19 and TRBJ2-7; D is perhaps TRBD2 (6 bases). Deletions cut 6 bases from V and 2 bases from J, with 14 bases between. Germline CDR1 LNHDA, CDR2 SQIVND (reference sequence). This CDR3 region has 14 residues. CDR3 in amino acids: CASSPMEGPYEQYF. The CDR3 DNA follows: TGTGCCAGTAGCCCGATGGAGGGCCCCTACGAGCAGTACTTC.

The genes are TRBV6-4 and TRBJ2-6; D might be TRBD2 (6 bases). Germline assignment: CDR1 MRHNA and CDR2 SNTAGT. V was trimmed by 3 bases and J by 1 base, leaving 7 bases between them. CDR3 length equals 15 residues. For the CDR3, the DNA is TGTGCCAGCAGTGATGGAGGGTCTGGGGCCAACGTCCTGACTTTC. Amino acids: CASSDGGSGANVLTF.

This chain joins TRBV6-5 and TRBJ1-1, with TRBD1 matching 8 bases. V shed 0 bases and J 5 bases; nucleotides not matched to a gene: 8. This CDR3 contains 16 residues. The germline CDR1 and CDR2 sequences are MNHEY and SVGAGI. The CDR3 DNA sequence: TGTGCCAGCAGTTACTCCGCAGGGGGCGCGGGTACTGAAGCTTTCTTT. Protein sequence: CASSYSAGGAGTEAFF.

The chain employs TRBV9 and TRBJ2-2; D is possibly TRBD2 (6 bases). This CDR3 comprises 15 residues. Germline V gene sequence: CDR1 SGDLS, CDR2 YYNGEE. V was shortened by 4 bases and J by 4 bases, with 14 bases between the two germline ends. CDR3 DNA sequence: TGTGCCAGCAGCCCCAGCGGGTGGGGCACCGGGGAGCTGTTTTTT. Translated, it gives CASSPSGWGTGELFF.

Points on this clone: The sample contains more than one DNA sequence encoding this CDR3. The chain carries TRBV4-2 and TRBJ2-1, with D hard to call. The germline V and J ends were trimmed by 0 bases and 3 bases, with 9 bases remaining between them. The CDR3 runs to 15 residues. CDR1 and CDR2 from the germline V gene are LGHNA and YNFKEQ. The CDR3 region is CASSQDTGGYNEQFF. As DNA, the CDR3 is TGTGCCAGCAGCCAAGATACTGGCGGCTACAATGAGCAGTTCTTC.

This chain links TRBV27 with TRBJ1-5; no clear D. Per germline, CDR1 MNHEY and CDR2 SMNVEV (reference sequence). Trimming stripped 4 bases from V and 0 bases from J, with 10 bases between. The CDR3 extends over 15 amino acids. The CDR3 loop is CASSSMGDSNQPQHF. The DNA of the CDR3 is TGTGCCAGCAGTTCGATGGGAGATAGCAATCAGCCCCAGCATTTT.

The genes are TRBV30 and TRBJ2-1, with D hard to call. Per the germline V gene, CDR1 is GTSNPN and CDR2 is SVGIG (reference sequence). With 4 bases removed from V and 3 bases from J, the gap between germline ends came to 10 bases. The CDR3 is made up of 13 amino acids. CDR3 bases: TGTGCCTGGACTTGGGCCAACTACAATGAGCAGTTCTTC. Encoded protein: CAWTWANYNEQFF. The full variable domain, with the rest looked up from reference TRBV30 and TRBJ2-1, is SQTIHQWPATLVQPVGSPLSLECTVEGTSNPNLYWYRQAAGRGLQLLFYSVGIGQISSEVPQNLSASRPQDRQFILSSKKLLLSDSGFYLCAWTWANYNEQFFGPGTRLTVL.

This chain uses TRBV10-3 with TRBJ1-2; no firm D call. The V gene lost 2 bases and the J gene lost 5 bases, with 15 bases spanning the gap. From germline, CDR1 is ENHRY and CDR2 SYGVKD. CDR3 length: 15 amino acids. The CDR3 here is CAISERMRGVYGYTF. The CDR3 bases are TGTGCCATCAGTGAGAGGATGCGGGGTGTTTATGGCTACACCTTC.

The chain carries TRBV15 and TRBJ1-1; 9 bases agree with TRBD1. Germline assignment: CDR1 LNHNV and CDR2 YYDKDF (reference sequence). The J segment lost 1 base and the V segment lost 8 bases, leaving 8 bases of the junction unmatched. The CDR3 contains 15 residues. The CDR3 DNA is TGTGCCACCTCGAGACAGGGGGATTGGAACACTGAAGCTTTCTTT. Its protein product is CATSRQGDWNTEAFF.